One and the same sample provided the 3 T cell receptor beta chains below, sequenced in a study of T cell changes during pregnancy in multiple sclerosis. Clones were read by immunoSEQ multiplex PCR, and TCRdb kept only the in-frame ones, dropping some. Counted here are around 60,000 clones, around 96% occurring once; the ten biggest clones make up approximately 2.3%. Sequences were derived from CD8+ T cells from peripheral blood mononuclear cells, sampled after pregnancy. The receptors originated from a female donor with multiple sclerosis, enrolled in a pregnancy study.

V gene TRBV4-3 combines with J gene TRBJ2-7, with 8 bases fitting TRBD1. CDR1 is LGHNA and CDR2 is YSLEER in the germline V gene. Losses at the gene ends were 0 bases for V and 3 bases for J; bases not matched to a gene: 4. The CDR3 is 15 residues long. The DNA of the CDR3 is TGCGCCAGCAGCCAAGACGGGACAGGACTCTACGAGCAGTACTTC. Protein product: CASSQDGTGLYEQYF.

This clone was observed once. The chain combines TRBV5-4 with TRBJ1-2; 8 nucleotides agree with TRBD1. Trimming took 4 bases from V and 7 from J; bases not matched to a gene: 6. CDR1 SGHNT and CDR2 YYREEE come from the germline V gene (reference sequence). The length of the CDR3 is 13 residues. The CDR3 loop is CASSPTGVGGYTF. CDR3 DNA: TGTGCCAGCAGCCCGACAGGGGTGGGTGGCTACACCTTC.

The rearrangement joins TRBV27 to TRBJ1-2; TRBD1 aligns across 9 bases. The CDR3 sequence is 14 residues long. From germline, CDR1 is MNHEY and CDR2 SMNVEV (reference sequence). V was pared by 10 bases and J by 4 bases, with 10 bases of the junction left unmatched. The DNA for the CDR3 is TGTGCCACCGCTTCGGGACAGGGCTTCTATGGCTACACCTTC. Amino acid sequence: CATASGQGFYGYTF.